The next 25 T cell receptor beta chains were all read from a single sample in a study of T-cell reconstitution after alpha-beta-depleted transplantation in children. As it was prepared, the TCRbeta library received unique molecular identifiers. TCRdb recomputed calls from the PCR reads with MiXCR, one row per CDR3 protein. The table includes about 610,000 distinct CDR3 sequences, roughly a tenth detected once. The sequenced sample was PBMCs from the stem cell graft donor, obtained from the stem cell graft. These receptors came from a human donor who donated a stem cell graft to a child with acute myeloid leukemia.

This clonotype was seen more than once but under ten times. The chain has TRBV20-1 and TRBJ2-2; D is undetermined. CDR3 length: 14 amino acids. Trimming took off 0 bases at V and 4 bases at J, with 9 bases between the two ends. CDR1 and CDR2 (germline): DFQATT, SNEGSKA (reference sequence). CDR3 in DNA: TGCAGTGCTAGAGATCTAAGAGGCACCGGGGAGCTGTTTTTT. This translates into CSARDLRGTGELFF.

J is TRBJ2-3 and V is TRBV18; no clear D gene. V lost 4 bases, J lost 1 base, and 12 bases lay in between. Germline V gene sequence: CDR1 KGHSH, CDR2 LQKENI. The CDR3 totals 15 residues. Here the CDR3 reads CASSLRSIGTDTQYF. CDR3 DNA: TGTGCCAGCTCACTTAGATCGATCGGCACAGATACGCAGTATTTT.

This clonotype was detected many times. The V and J genes are TRBV6-2 or TRBV6-3 and TRBJ2-7, with TRBD2 matching over 13 bases. J lost 2 bases, V lost 7 bases, and 8 bases had no gene match. Germline values: CDR1 MNHEY, CDR2 SVGEGT. This CDR3 comprises 16 residues. In DNA, the CDR3 is TGTGCCAGCAAGGGGACTAGCGGGACGGGGGCCTACGAGCAGTACTTC. This codes for CASKGTSGTGAYEQYF.

This rearrangement joins TRBV28 to TRBJ2-1; 8 nucleotides align to TRBD2. Germline CDR1 and CDR2: MDHEN and SYDVKM. CDR3 length equals 15 residues. J lost 13 bases, V lost 3 bases, and 14 bases had no gene match. The CDR3 sequence: CASSFPAPSGGPQFF. CDR3 bases: TGTGCCAGCAGTTTCCCCGCTCCCTCGGGAGGGCCTCAGTTCTTC.

The chain is built from TRBV21-1 and TRBJ2-3; TRBD2, the table's D call, was not compared with the DNA. TRBV21-1 is deemed a pseudogene. This CDR3 is 18 amino acids long. The CDR3, as DNA: TGTGCCAGCGGTTACATAAGGACTAGCGGGAGTCGTACAGATACGCAGTATTTT. This gives the protein CASGYIRTSGSRTDTQYF.

This clonotype was seen a few times. The chain couples TRBV6-5 to TRBJ2-7, with 12 bases aligning to TRBD2. V shed 4 bases, J shed 2 bases, and the junction held 15 bases outside the gene matches. Germline V gives CDR1 MNHEY, CDR2 SVGAGI. The CDR3 contains 19 residues. The CDR3 sequence is CASSFGVPLAGGLTYEQYF. The CDR3 region has the DNA TGTGCCAGCAGTTTCGGGGTACCTCTAGCGGGAGGGCTTACCTACGAGCAGTACTTC.

Of note for this clonotype: The CDR3 ends on some other residue instead of the conserved phenylalanine or tryptophan, so this is likely a read error. The chain employs TRBV28 and TRBJ2-5, with 13 bases fitting TRBD2. CDR1 and CDR2 from the germline V gene are MDHEN and SYDVKM. Germline trimming cut 7 bases from V and 2 bases from J; bases unmatched to any gene: 13. The CDR3 contains 18 residues. The CDR3 region has the DNA TGTGCCAGCAACCCCACTAGCGGGAGGGCCGCGCTTCAAGAGACCCAGTACTTA. This sequence encodes CASNPTSGRAALQETQYL.

This clonotype appeared many times. At one of its ends the junction is not consistent with the germline gene, which may arise from a read error. The chain recombines TRBV5-1 with TRBJ2-7, with 10 bases aligning to TRBD2. Germline-derived CDR1 and CDR2 are SGHRS and YFSETQ. This CDR3 comprises 14 residues. CDR3 sequence reads: CASSLTSGTYEQYF. CDR3 DNA sequence: TGTGCCAGCAGCTTAACTAGCGGGACCTACGAGCAGTACTTC.

The V gene is TRBV20-1, the J gene TRBJ2-7; TRBD1 or TRBD2 may be the D gene (5 bases each). Trimming left V 2 bases short and J 5 bases short, with 13 bases between. This CDR3 is 13 amino acids long. Germline V CDR1 and CDR2: DFQATT, SNEGSKA (reference sequence). The CDR3 region has the DNA TGCAGTGCTAGATGGTCGGGGCTCGACGAGCAGTACTTC. Protein sequence: CSARWSGLDEQYF.

The V and J genes are TRBV14 and TRBJ1-4; unclear D gene. The V end was cut by 0 bases, the J end by 5 bases, with 13 bases between. From germline, CDR1 is SGHDN and CDR2 FVKESK. This CDR3 contains 16 residues. CDR3 bases: TGTGCCAGCAGCCAAGATCAAAGGCAGACGAATGAAAAACTGTTTTTT. Translation gives CASSQDQRQTNEKLFF.

This clonotype was picked up one time. A much larger clone differs by one base, so this may be a read error. The V and J genes are TRBV20-1 and TRBJ2-7; perhaps TRBD2 as D (7 bases). The germline V gene encodes CDR1 DFQATT and CDR2 SNEGSKA (reference sequence). The CDR3 loop spans 16 amino acids. The CDR3 is CCARDVEGGSPYEQYF. The CDR3 DNA reads TGCTGTGCTAGAGATGTGGAGGGGGGGTCTCCCTACGAGCAGTACTTC.

This chain connects TRBV7-2 to TRBJ1-1; D is unclear. Trimming took 6 bases from V and 3 from J, leaving 11 bases between them. From germline, CDR1 is SGHTA and CDR2 FQGNSA. CDR3 length equals 13 residues. CDR3 in amino acids: CASSYGGDTEAFF. The CDR3 DNA sequence: TGTGCCAGCAGTTATGGCGGGGACACTGAAGCTTTCTTT. Looking up the rest from reference TRBV7-2 and TRBJ1-1 gives the full variable domain: GAGVSQSPSNKVTEKGKDVELRCDPISGHTALYWYRQSLGQGLEFLIYFQGNSAPDKSGLPSDRFSAERTGGSVSTLTIQRTQQEDSAVYLCASSYGGDTEAFFGQGTRLTVV.

The sample holds a few counts of this clonotype. The gene calls are TRBV28 and TRBJ1-2, with 10 bases matching TRBD1. The CDR3 runs to 14 residues. Trimming removed 6 bases from V and 11 bases from J; junction bases left unmatched: 12. CDR1 and CDR2 (germline): MDHEN, SYDVKM. CDR3 bases: TGTGCCAGCAGGTACCTCCGGACAGGGGGGTCGTACACCTTC. Translating it yields CASRYLRTGGSYTF.

This clonotype was counted only a few times. The chain employs TRBV12-3 or TRBV12-4 and TRBJ1-2; D is uncertain. The CDR3 contains 14 residues. With 3 bases removed from V and 6 bases from J, the gap between germline ends came to 14 bases. The CDR3 region is CASSLDPVRDGYTF. CDR3 DNA sequence: TGTGCCAGCAGTTTGGATCCCGTTAGAGATGGCTACACCTTC.

This clonotype appeared a few times. The chain carries TRBV29-1 and TRBJ1-2, with 7 bases identical to TRBD1. Losses at the gene ends were 1 base for V and 5 bases for J; bases not matched to a gene: 16. Germline CDR1 reads SQVTM; CDR2 reads ANQGSEA. CDR3 length equals 17 residues. CDR3 DNA sequence: TGCAGCGTTGAAGCCGGACAGGTTTTCGGTGGAGGGTATGGCTACACCTTC. Protein: CSVEAGQVFGGGYGYTF.

At least ten counts were recorded for this clonotype. The rearrangement uses TRBV29-1 and TRBJ1-1; D gene unclear. The CDR3 extends over 12 amino acids. From germline, CDR1 is SQVTM and CDR2 ANQGSEA. V lost 4 bases and J 8 bases, leaving 14 bases between the germline ends. CDR3 protein: CSVVGQLREAFF. The CDR3 region has the DNA TGCAGCGTTGTTGGCCAGCTTAGAGAAGCTTTCTTT. The full variable domain, in which reference TRBV29-1 and TRBJ1-1 provide the parts outside the CDR3, is SAVISQKPSRDICQRGTSLTIQCQVDSQVTMMFWYRQQPGQSLTLIATANQGSEATYESGFVIDKFPISRPNLTFSTLTVSNMSPEDSSIYLCSVVGQLREAFFGQGTRLTVV.

This clonotype has more than one count but fewer than ten. V usage is TRBV5-5 and J usage is TRBJ2-7; D gene uncertain. V was cut by 1 base and J by 4 bases, with 12 bases left in between. The CDR3 consists of 14 residues. Germline V gene lookup returns CDR1 SGHKS and CDR2 YYEKEE (reference sequence). The CDR3 nucleotides read TGTGCCAGCAGCTTGAGTTCGTCTGGTTACGAGCAGTACTTC. Its protein is CASSLSSSGYEQYF.

The chain uses TRBV7-9 and TRBJ2-5, with 11 bases aligning to TRBD2. Losses at the gene ends were 5 bases for V and 2 bases for J; bases not matched to a gene: 7. CDR1 is SEHNR and CDR2 is FQNEAQ in the germline V gene (reference sequence). The CDR3 consists of 16 residues. The CDR3 sequence is CASSDGTSGSQETQYF. In nucleotides, the CDR3 is TGTGCCAGCAGCGATGGGACTAGCGGTTCACAAGAGACCCAGTACTTC. Based on the CDR3 plus reference TRBV7-9 and TRBJ2-5, the full variable domain is DTGVSQNPRHKITKRGQNVTFRCDPISEHNRLYWYRQTLGQGPEFLTYFQNEAQLEKSRLLSDRFSAERPKGSFSTLEIQRTEQGDSAMYLCASSDGTSGSQETQYFGPGTRLLVL.

The chain has TRBV28 and TRBJ2-7; the D gene could be TRBD1 or TRBD2 (5 bases each). The CDR3 runs 13 residues. CDR1 is MDHEN, CDR2 SYDVKM, per germline. V lost 3 bases, J lost 12 bases, and 18 bases lay in between. CDR3 residues: CASSFRYGVQGYF. Written as DNA, the CDR3 is TGTGCCAGCAGTTTTCGGTACGGGGTCCAGGGGTACTTC.

The chain recombines TRBV20-1 with TRBJ2-2, with D possibly being TRBD1 (6 bases). V was shortened by 4 bases and J by 2 bases, with 11 bases between the two germline ends. CDR1 DFQATT and CDR2 SNEGSKA come from the germline V gene (reference sequence). The CDR3 length is 14 residues. The CDR3 protein is CSAISQGNTGELFF. The CDR3 bases are TGCAGTGCTATCTCACAGGGTAACACCGGGGAGCTGTTTTTT.

This chain joins TRBV9 and TRBJ2-7; TRBD2 agrees at 12 bases. V lost 0 bases to trimming and J lost 7 bases; unmatched junction nucleotides: 11. The germline V gene encodes CDR1 SGDLS and CDR2 YYNGEE. The CDR3 length is 17 residues. CDR3 nucleotides: TGTGCCAGCAGCGTAGGATCCCTGCTAGCGGGAGGGCATGAGCAGTACTTC. Encoded protein: CASSVGSLLAGGHEQYF.

Only one count was recorded for this clonotype. Germline and junction disagree at one end, which may indicate a read error. The chain combines TRBV6-2 or TRBV6-3 with TRBJ2-1; possibly TRBD2 for D (5 bases). The CDR3 contains 14 residues. Looked up from germline, CDR1 is MNHEY and CDR2 is SVGEGT. In DNA form, the CDR3 reads TGTGCCAGCAGGGGGAGCTCTACCTACTATGAGCAGTTCTTC. Translating gives CASRGSSTYYEQFF.

In this sample, this clonotype turned up many times. The chain uses TRBV20-1 and TRBJ2-4; no firm D call. With 0 bases removed from V and 2 bases from J, the gap between germline ends came to 20 bases. This CDR3 is built from 18 residues. Germline CDR1 reads DFQATT; CDR2 reads SNEGSKA (reference sequence). The CDR3 bases are TGCAGTGCTAGAGATCGCCAGGTCCCTGGTCCAACCAAAAACATTCAGTACTTC. Translation gives CSARDRQVPGPTKNIQYF.

The table lists this clonotype with a few counts. The chain couples TRBV30 to TRBJ1-1; perhaps TRBD1 as D (6 bases). This CDR3 contains 14 residues. CDR1 and CDR2 from the germline V gene are GTSNPN and SVGIG (reference sequence). Trimming stripped 0 bases from V and 5 bases from J, with 13 bases between. This CDR3 reads CAWSVRNRETEAFF. The CDR3 nucleotides are TGTGCCTGGAGTGTAAGGAACAGGGAGACTGAAGCTTTCTTT.

This clonotype appeared a few times. The DNA for the CDR3 is TGTGCCAGCAGTTTCCAAGGACGGCAGTCCAATCAGCCCCAGCATTTT. The encoded protein is CASSFQGRQSNQPQHF. V is TRBV28 and J is TRBJ1-5; D call uncertain. The germline V gene encodes CDR1 MDHEN and CDR2 SYDVKM. The CDR3 is 16 amino acids. Between the trimmed V and J ends, which lost 3 bases and 3 bases, there was a span of 15 bases.